This record covers a single TCR beta chain. This clone came up once. No cognate antigen has been identified for it. Mismatch with germline at one junction end may stem from a read error. Interpreted using the paper, the treatment or condition label stands for: oral pan-JAK inhibitor, 5-10 mg twice daily. Peripheral blood and lesional scalp punch biopsies were obtained from patients with alopecia areata. After PBMCs were isolated by density centrifugation and stained for CD3, CD4 and CD8, a FACSAria was used to sort CD4+ and CD8+ T cells. The data belong to a study of CD8+ T cells in alopecia areata (dated by TCRdb to the late 2010s). About the full investigation: The treated patients, all with moderate-to-severe alopecia areata, were enrolled in an open-label pilot trial of oral tofacitinib given at 5 to 10 mg twice daily. Human TCRbeta sequencing covered scalp tissue and sorted CD4+ and CD8+ peripheral blood T cells from patchy and totalis/universalis alopecia areata patients and healthy controls. Scalp clonality was compared across normal scalp (n=4), patchy alopecia areata scalp (n=8), and alopecia totalis/universalis scalp (n=8). TCRbeta CDR3 regions were amplified by immunoSEQ multiplex PCR with 35 Vbeta forward and 13 Jbeta reverse primers. Biopsies were taken from tofacitinib-treated patients at baseline and again at 4 and 24 weeks into treatment, and several of those patients also had a later scalp biopsy. The SALT score, which quantifies the percentage of affected scalp surface area, was used to measure disease severity in treated patients. High-throughput TCRbeta sequencing was used to examine T cell clonal expansion in alopecia areata in both the C3H/HeJ mouse model and human patients. RNA was obtained with the PAXgene miRNA kit for fixed scalp, the miRNeasy kit for PBMCs, and the RNeasy kit for mouse skin. Patients received tofacitinib for 6 to 18 months and were then followed off drug for 6 months to check for delayed response and recurrence. Findings and caveats that apply to the study as a whole: Many expanded lesional clones were found to persist in scalp and blood during tofacitinib treatment, and relapse after treatment cessation may be partly explained by this persistence. TCR sequences shared between patients were less clear than in mice, possibly partly because of HLA diversity in the patient population. Compared with normal scalp, lesional scalp, particularly in alopecia totalis/universalis, had higher clonality and more expanded CD8+ clones, which suggests antigenic drive. Resident alphabeta T cells in normal human skin are also sequenced, complicating scalp TCR repertoire analysis, unlike mouse skin dominated by gammadelta T cells. Tofacitinib significantly decreased scalp clonality and the number of expanded CD8+ clones among the top 100 scalp clones. Because the treated cohort was small and had only one nonresponder, larger studies are needed to examine links between baseline CD8+ expansion and response.

Including cysteine and phenylalanine, the CDR3 has 8 amino acids. Kept here is only the CDR3 DNA, which spans 24 bases and is read in frame from base 1. Libraries were prepared through the immunoSEQ multiplex PCR assay. For TCR sequencing, RNA was extracted from every sample and reverse transcribed into cDNA to serve as template. First-strand cDNA was synthesized with SuperScript III using a 2:1 mix of oligo-dT and random hexamers. A synthetic immune receptor repertoire was used to measure amplification bias, and any remaining bias was corrected computationally. The study's processing was this. Raw reads were preprocessed to remove errors, and CDR3 was defined by IMGT conventions from the conserved cysteine to phenylalanine. Clonality was calculated as 1 minus Shannon entropy normalized by log2 of the number of productive unique TCRs. Whether scalp clones were CD4 or CD8 was inferred by matching scalp TCRbeta sequences against CD4 and CD8 repertoires sorted from blood. TCRdb limited this immuneACCESS table to in-frame rearrangements with V and J called. A share of clones is missing; checked studies link under half to unresolved V genes, and the rest is unexplained. The V and J calls and the clone size are those of that table, but D and trimming were determined from the DNA. This sample lists roughly 200,000 clones; around two fifths were detected once. The top ten clonotypes cover 0.48% of the sample.

The sequence joins TRBV5-7 to TRBJ2-1, with a weak D call of TRBD2 (6 bases match). TRBV5-7 has ORF status, its function being uncertain. The sequenced sample was CD4+ T cells sorted from blood, obtained at week 34, from a patient treated with tofacitinib. The sequence was collected from a human donor with alopecia areata. The DNA sequence is as follows: TGTGCCAGCAGCCGCGGGGTCTTC. It encodes CASSRGVF.